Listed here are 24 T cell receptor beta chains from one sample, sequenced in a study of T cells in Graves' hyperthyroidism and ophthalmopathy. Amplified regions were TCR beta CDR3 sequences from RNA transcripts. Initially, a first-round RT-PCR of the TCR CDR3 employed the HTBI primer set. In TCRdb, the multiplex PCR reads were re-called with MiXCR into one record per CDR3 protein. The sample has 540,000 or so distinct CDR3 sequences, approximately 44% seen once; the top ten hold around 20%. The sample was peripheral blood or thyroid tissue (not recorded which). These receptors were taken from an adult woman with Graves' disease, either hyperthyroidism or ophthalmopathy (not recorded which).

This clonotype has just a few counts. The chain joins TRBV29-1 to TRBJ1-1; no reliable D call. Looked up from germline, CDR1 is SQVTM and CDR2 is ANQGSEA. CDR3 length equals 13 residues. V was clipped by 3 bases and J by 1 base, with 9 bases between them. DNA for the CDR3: TGCAGCGTTGATACGCCATCGAACACTGAAGCTTTCTTT. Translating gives CSVDTPSNTEAFF.

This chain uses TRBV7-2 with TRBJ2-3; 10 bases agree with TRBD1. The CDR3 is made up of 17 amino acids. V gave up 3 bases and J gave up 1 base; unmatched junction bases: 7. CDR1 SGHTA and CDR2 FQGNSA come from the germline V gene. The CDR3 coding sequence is TGTGCCAGCAGCTTTAATCGGGACAGGGGAGGCACAGATACGCAGTATTTT. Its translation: CASSFNRDRGGTDTQYF.

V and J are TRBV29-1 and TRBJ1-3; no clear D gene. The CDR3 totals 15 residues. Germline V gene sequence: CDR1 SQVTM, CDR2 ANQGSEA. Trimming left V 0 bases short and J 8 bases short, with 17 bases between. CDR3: CSVEDLQNYGYTIYF. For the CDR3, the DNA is TGCAGCGTTGAAGATCTACAGAACTATGGCTACACCATATATTTT.

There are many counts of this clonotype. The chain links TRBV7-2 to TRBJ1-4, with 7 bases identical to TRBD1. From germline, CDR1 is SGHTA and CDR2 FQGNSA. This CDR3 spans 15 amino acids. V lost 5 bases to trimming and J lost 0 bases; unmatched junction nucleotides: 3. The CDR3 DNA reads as TGTGCCAGCAGCCGGGACAGAGCAACTAATGAAAAACTGTTTTTT. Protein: CASSRDRATNEKLFF.

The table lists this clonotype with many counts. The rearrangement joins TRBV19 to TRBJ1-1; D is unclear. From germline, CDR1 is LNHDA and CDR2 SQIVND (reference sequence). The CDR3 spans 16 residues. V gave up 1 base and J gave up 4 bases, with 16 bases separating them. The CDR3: CASSIVSAHQGTEAFF. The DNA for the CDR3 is TGTGCCAGTAGTATAGTTTCGGCACACCAAGGCACTGAAGCTTTCTTT.

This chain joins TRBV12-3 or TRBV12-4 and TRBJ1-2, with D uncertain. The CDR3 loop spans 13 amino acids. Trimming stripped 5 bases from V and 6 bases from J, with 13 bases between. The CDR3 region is CASSLPGMHGYTF. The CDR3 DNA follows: TGTGCCAGCAGTCTCCCCGGAATGCATGGCTACACCTTC.

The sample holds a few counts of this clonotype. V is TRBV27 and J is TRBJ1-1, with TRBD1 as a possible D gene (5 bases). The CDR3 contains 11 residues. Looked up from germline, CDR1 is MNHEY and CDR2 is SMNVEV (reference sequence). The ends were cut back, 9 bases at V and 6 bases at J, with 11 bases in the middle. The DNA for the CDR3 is TGTGCCAGGAGGGGAATAGCTGAAGCTTTCTTT. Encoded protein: CARRGIAEAFF.

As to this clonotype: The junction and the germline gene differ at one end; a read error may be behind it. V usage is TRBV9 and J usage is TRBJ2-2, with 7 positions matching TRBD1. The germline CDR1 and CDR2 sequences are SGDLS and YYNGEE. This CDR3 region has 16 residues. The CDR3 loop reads CASSPQGQGDTGELFF. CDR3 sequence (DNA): TGTGCCAGCAGCCCCCAGGGGCAGGGGGACACTGGGGAGCTGTTTTTT.

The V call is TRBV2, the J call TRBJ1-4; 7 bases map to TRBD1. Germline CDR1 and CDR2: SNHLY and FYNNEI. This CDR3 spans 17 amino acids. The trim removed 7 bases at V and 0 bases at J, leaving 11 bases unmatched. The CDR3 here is CASTRAGGSPTNEKLFF. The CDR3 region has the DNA TGTGCCAGCACTAGGGCAGGGGGAAGCCCAACTAATGAAAAACTGTTTTTT.

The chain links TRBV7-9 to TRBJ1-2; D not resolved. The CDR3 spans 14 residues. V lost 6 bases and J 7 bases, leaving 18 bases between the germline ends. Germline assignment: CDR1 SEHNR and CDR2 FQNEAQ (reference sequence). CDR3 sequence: CASSSKGARFGYTF. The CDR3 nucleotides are TGTGCCAGCAGTTCGAAGGGCGCGCGTTTTGGCTACACCTTC. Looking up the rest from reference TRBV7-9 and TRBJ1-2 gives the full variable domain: DTGVSQNPRHKITKRGQNVTFRCDPISEHNRLYWYRQTLGQGPEFLTYFQNEAQLEKSRLLSDRFSAERPKGSFSTLEIQRTEQGDSAMYLCASSSKGARFGYTFGSGTRLTVV.

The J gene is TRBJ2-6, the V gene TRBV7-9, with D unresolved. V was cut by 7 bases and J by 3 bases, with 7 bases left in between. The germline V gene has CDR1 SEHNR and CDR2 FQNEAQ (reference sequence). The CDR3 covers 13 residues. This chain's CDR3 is CASNPVGANVLTF. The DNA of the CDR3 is TGTGCCAGCAACCCGGTTGGGGCCAACGTCCTGACTTTC.

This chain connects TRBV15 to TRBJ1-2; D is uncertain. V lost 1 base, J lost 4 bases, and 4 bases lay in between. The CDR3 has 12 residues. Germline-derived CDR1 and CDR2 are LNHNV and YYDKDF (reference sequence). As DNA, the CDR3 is TGTGCCACCAGCAGAGGCGGCTATGGCTACACCTTC. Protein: CATSRGGYGYTF.

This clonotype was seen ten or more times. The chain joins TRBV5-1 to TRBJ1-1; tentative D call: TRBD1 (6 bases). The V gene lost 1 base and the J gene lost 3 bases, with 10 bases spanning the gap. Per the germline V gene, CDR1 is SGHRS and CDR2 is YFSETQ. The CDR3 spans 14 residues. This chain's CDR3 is CASSLQGMDTEAFF. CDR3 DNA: TGCGCCAGCAGCTTGCAGGGGATGGACACTGAAGCTTTCTTT.

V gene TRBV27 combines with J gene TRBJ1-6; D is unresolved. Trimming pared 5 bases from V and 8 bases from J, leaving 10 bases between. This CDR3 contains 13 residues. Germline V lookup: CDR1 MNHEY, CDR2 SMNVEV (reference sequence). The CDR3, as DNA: TGTGCCAGCAGTCCACGGACCCATTCACCCCTCCACTTT. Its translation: CASSPRTHSPLHF.

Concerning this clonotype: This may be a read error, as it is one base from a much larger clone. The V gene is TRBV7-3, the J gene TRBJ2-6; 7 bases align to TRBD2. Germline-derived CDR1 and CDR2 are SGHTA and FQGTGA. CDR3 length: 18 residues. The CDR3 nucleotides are TGTGGCAGCAGCCCCCCCAGCGGGACCGGGCTGGGGGCCAACGTCCTGACTTTC. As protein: CGSSPPSGTGLGANVLTF. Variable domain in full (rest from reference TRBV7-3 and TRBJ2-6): GAGVSQTPSNKVTEKGKYVELRCDPISGHTALYWYRQSLGQGPEFLIYFQGTGAADDSGLPNDRFFAVRPEGSVSTLKIQRTERGDSAVYLCGSSPPSGTGLGANVLTFGAGSRLTVL.

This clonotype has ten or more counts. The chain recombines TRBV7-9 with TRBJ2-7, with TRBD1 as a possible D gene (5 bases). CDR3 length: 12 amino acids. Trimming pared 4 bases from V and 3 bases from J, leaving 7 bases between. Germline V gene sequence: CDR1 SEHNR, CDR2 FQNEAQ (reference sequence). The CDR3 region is CASSSRGYEQYF. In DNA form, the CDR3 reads TGTGCCAGCAGCTCAAGGGGCTACGAGCAGTACTTC.

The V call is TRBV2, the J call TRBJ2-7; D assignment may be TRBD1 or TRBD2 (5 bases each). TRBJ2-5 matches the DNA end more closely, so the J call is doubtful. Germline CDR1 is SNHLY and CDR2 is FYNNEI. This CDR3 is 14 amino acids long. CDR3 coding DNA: TGTGCCAGCAGTGACGGGACCCAGCAAGAGACCCAGTACTTC. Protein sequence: CASSDGTQQETQYF.

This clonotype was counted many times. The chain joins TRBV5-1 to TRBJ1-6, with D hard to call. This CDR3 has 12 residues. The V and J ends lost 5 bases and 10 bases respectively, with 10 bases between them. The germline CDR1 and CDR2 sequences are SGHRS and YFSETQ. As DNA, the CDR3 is TGCGCCAGCAGAGAGGACGACTCACCCCTCCACTTT. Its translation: CASREDDSPLHF.

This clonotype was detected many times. CDR3 protein: CASSLAARGNTEAFF. In DNA, the CDR3 is TGCGCCAGCAGCTTGGCTGCCAGGGGGAACACTGAAGCTTTCTTT. The V call is TRBV5-1, the J call TRBJ1-1, with D possibly TRBD1 on 6 matching bases. There are 15 residues in the CDR3. Trimming shortened V by 0 bases and J by 1 base, and 10 bases separated the two germline ends. Germline CDR1 SGHRS, CDR2 YFSETQ.

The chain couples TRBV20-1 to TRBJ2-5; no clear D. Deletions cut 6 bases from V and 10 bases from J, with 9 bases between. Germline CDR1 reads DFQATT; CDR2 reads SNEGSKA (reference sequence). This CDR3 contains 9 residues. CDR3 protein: CSATKGQYF. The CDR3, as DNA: TGCAGTGCGACGAAGGGCCAGTACTTC.

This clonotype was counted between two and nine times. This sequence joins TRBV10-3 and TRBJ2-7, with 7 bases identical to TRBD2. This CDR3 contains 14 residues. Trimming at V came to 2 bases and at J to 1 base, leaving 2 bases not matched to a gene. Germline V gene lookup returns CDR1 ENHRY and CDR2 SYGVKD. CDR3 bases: TGTGCCATCAGTGAGGCTAGCGGATCCTACGAGCAGTACTTC. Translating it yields CAISEASGSYEQYF.

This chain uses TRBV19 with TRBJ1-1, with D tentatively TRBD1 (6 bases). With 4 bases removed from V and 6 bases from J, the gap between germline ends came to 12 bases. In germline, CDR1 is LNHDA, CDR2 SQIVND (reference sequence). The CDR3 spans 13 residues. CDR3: CASSKGTIAEAFF. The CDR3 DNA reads TGTGCCAGTAGTAAGGGGACAATAGCTGAAGCTTTCTTT.

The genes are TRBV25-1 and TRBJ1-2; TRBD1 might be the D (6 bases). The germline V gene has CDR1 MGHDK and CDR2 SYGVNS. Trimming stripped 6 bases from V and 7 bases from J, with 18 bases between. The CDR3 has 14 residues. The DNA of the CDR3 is TGTGCCAGCAGCTATCTCGGGGGGGCAATTGGCTACACCTTC. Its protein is CASSYLGGAIGYTF.

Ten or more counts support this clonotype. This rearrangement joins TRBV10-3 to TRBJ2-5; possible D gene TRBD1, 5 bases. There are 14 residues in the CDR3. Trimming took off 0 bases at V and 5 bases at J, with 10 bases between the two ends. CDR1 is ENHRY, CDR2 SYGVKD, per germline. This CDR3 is CAISESSGHETQYF. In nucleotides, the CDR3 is TGTGCCATCAGTGAGTCATCAGGGCACGAGACCCAGTACTTC.